This record covers a single TCR beta chain. Sequencing was performed with immunoSEQ multiplex PCR; in TCRdb, only in-frame clones are kept and a portion is missing. The sample yields about 130,000 clones, roughly 95% seen once. The source of the sample is a study of cytomegalovirus exposure and HLA in healthy donors. Across the whole study: In a later analysis, the 100 to 150 validation repertoires were reported to have used the same platform as the approximately 700 first-cohort repertoires.

Trimming removed 1 base from V and 2 bases from J, with 15 bases in between. In germline, CDR1 is SGHTA, CDR2 FQGNSA. This CDR3 has 16 residues. Material: PBMCs. This clonotype was obtained from a man aged 18 to 29 in good health and CMV-seronegative. V gene TRBV7-2 combines with J gene TRBJ2-7; TRBD1 might be the D (6 bases). CDR3 in DNA: TGTGCCAGCAGCTTAGACCCGACCAGGGGAGCCTACGAGCAGTACTTC. Protein: CASSLDPTRGAYEQYF.